Below are 25 T cell receptor beta chains sequenced from a single sample in a study of blood T cell repertoires in COVID-19. Clones were sequenced by immunoSEQ multiplex PCR, and TCRdb holds only the in-frame ones, with some missing. The sample lists about 150,000 clones, over 75% seen once, with about 15% in the top ten. Specimen: peripheral blood. The receptors were gathered from a woman aged 40 to 50 with acute or convalescent COVID-19.

V usage is TRBV5-1 and J usage is TRBJ2-5, with 8 bases that match TRBD2. From germline, CDR1 is SGHRS and CDR2 YFSETQ. CDR3 size: 17 residues. V shed 2 bases and J 2 bases; nucleotides not matched to a gene: 11. CDR3 sequence: CASSFSSSGSLQETQYF. CDR3 DNA: TGCGCCAGCAGCTTTAGTTCCAGCGGGAGTCTTCAAGAGACCCAGTACTTC.

This clone has just a few counts. The chain has TRBV14 and TRBJ2-1; TRBD2 aligns across 9 bases. The CDR3 totals 16 residues. Germline V gene sequence: CDR1 SGHDN, CDR2 FVKESK. Unmatched junction bases numbered 11, after V lost 1 base and J lost 10 bases. CDR3: CASSQVGTSSSGEQFF. The CDR3 coding sequence is TGTGCCAGCAGCCAAGTTGGGACTAGCAGTTCTGGGGAGCAGTTCTTC.

The J gene is TRBJ1-4, the V gene TRBV4-1; 9 bases fit TRBD1. The CDR3 length is 15 residues. The J segment lost 5 bases and the V segment lost 3 bases, leaving 4 bases of the junction unmatched. Germline V gene sequence: CDR1 MGHRA, CDR2 YSYEKL. Here the CDR3 reads CASSHPTGGNEKLFF. The CDR3 DNA reads TGCGCCAGCAGCCATCCGACAGGGGGGAATGAAAAACTGTTTTTT.

The chain carries TRBV18 and TRBJ2-2; 9 positions agree with TRBD1. The CDR3 covers 16 residues. The V gene's germline CDR1 is KGHSH and CDR2 LQKENI. With V trimmed by 5 bases and J by 7 bases, 11 bases remained unmatched. CDR3 loop: CASSLSGTGSHGELFF. The CDR3 nucleotides are TGTGCCAGCTCATTATCCGGGACAGGGAGTCACGGGGAGCTGTTTTTT.

CDR3 in amino acids: CSASPLFEMNTEAFF. The CDR3 region has the DNA TGCAGTGCTAGTCCCTTATTTGAGATGAACACTGAAGCTTTCTTT. This chain joins TRBV20-1 and TRBJ1-1; D remains unclear. V lost 3 bases and J 0 bases, leaving 14 bases between the germline ends. The CDR3 covers 15 residues. Germline CDR1 and CDR2: DFQATT and SNEGSKA (reference sequence).

The chain couples TRBV27 to TRBJ2-7; D might be TRBD2 (5 bases). The germline V and J ends were trimmed by 10 bases and 5 bases, with 18 bases remaining between them. This CDR3 has 13 amino acids. Germline values: CDR1 MNHEY, CDR2 SMNVEV (reference sequence). For the CDR3, the DNA is TGTGCCACTTGGGGAGAGGCAGGAGACGAGCAGTACTTC. Translating gives CATWGEAGDEQYF.

This chain links TRBV9 with TRBJ2-3; a weak D match, TRBD2 (5 bases). This CDR3 has 15 amino acids. Germline CDR1 and CDR2: SGDLS and YYNGEE. The V end was cut by 3 bases, the J end by 6 bases, with 17 bases between. CDR3 nucleotides: TGTGCCAGCAGCGGGAGAGGGAGTATTACGGATACGCAGTATTTT. This encodes CASSGRGSITDTQYF.

The chain carries TRBV25-1 and TRBJ2-3, with 8 bases identical to TRBD1. CDR1 and CDR2 (germline): MGHDK, SYGVNS. Trimming at V came to 7 bases and at J to 4 bases, leaving 7 bases not matched to a gene. The CDR3 is 14 residues long. For the CDR3, the DNA is TGTGCCAGCACGTCAGGCAGGGGGCCAGATACGCAGTATTTT. Its protein product is CASTSGRGPDTQYF.

This sequence joins TRBV7-6 and TRBJ1-6, with a weak D call TRBD1 (5 bases). V lost 4 bases and J lost 0, with 13 bases in between. Germline-derived CDR1 and CDR2 are SGHVS and FNYEAQ. This CDR3 is 17 amino acids long. The CDR3 coding sequence is TGTGCCAGCAGCTCCGACAGCCTCAGCTCCTATAATTCACCCCTCCACTTT. This gives the protein CASSSDSLSSYNSPLHF.

The chain employs TRBV20-1 and TRBJ2-5, with D possibly TRBD1 on 6 matching bases. The germline V and J ends were trimmed by 3 bases and 5 bases, with 13 bases remaining between them. This CDR3 has 13 amino acids. Germline values: CDR1 DFQATT, CDR2 SNEGSKA (reference sequence). The CDR3 region has the DNA TGCAGTGCTAGTGGGGGCGCCAGGGAGACCCAGTACTTC. Translation: CSASGGARETQYF.

The V and J genes are TRBV9 and TRBJ2-1; tentatively, D is TRBD2 (7 bases). Germline V gene sequence: CDR1 SGDLS, CDR2 YYNGEE. The ends were cut back, 4 bases at V and 4 bases at J, with 21 bases in the middle. The CDR3 loop spans 17 amino acids. CDR3 sequence: CASSRRGAGYTYNEQFF. The CDR3 DNA sequence: TGTGCCAGCAGCCGTCGGGGGGCGGGGTATACTTACAATGAGCAGTTCTTC.

A single count supports this clone. The CDR3 DNA reads as TGTGCCAGCAGTTTGGCGGGGGCCGTGAACACCGGGGAGCTGTTTTTT. This codes for CASSLAGAVNTGELFF. The gene calls are TRBV28 and TRBJ2-2; a possible D gene is TRBD2 (7 bases). Germline CDR1 and CDR2: MDHEN and SYDVKM. Trimming left V 3 bases short and J 1 base short, with 12 bases between. This CDR3 is built from 16 residues.

This clone was recorded only once. The rearrangement joins TRBV3-1 (or the pseudogene TRBV3-2) to TRBJ1-5; D uncertain. Per germline, CDR1 LGHDT and CDR2 YNNKEL (reference sequence). CDR3 length equals 14 residues. V dropped 0 bases and J dropped 7 bases, with 10 bases sitting between them. In nucleotides, the CDR3 is TGTGCCAGCAGCCAAGATCTAGGAAAACAGCCCCAGCATTTT. Protein: CASSQDLGKQPQHF.

V usage is TRBV28 and J usage is TRBJ2-7; TRBD1 might be the D (5 bases). Trimming took off 1 base at V and 6 bases at J, with 16 bases between the two ends. The CDR3 totals 15 residues. Per germline, CDR1 MDHEN and CDR2 SYDVKM. The CDR3 sequence is CASSLSRQGSSEQYF. The CDR3 bases are TGTGCCAGCAGTTTATCAAGGCAGGGATCGTCCGAGCAGTACTTC.

The J gene is TRBJ2-7, the V gene TRBV28, with 8 positions matching TRBD1. CDR1 is MDHEN and CDR2 is SYDVKM in the germline V gene. This CDR3 comprises 16 residues. Trimming cost V 7 bases and J 3 bases; bases outside gene matches: 14. CDR3 in DNA: TGTGCCAGCATGCTCCTCTCGAAGGGACAGGACTACGAGCAGTACTTC. Translation gives CASMLLSKGQDYEQYF.

The chain links TRBV7-9 to TRBJ1-2, with TRBD1 matching 7 bases. Germline CDR1 reads SEHNR; CDR2 reads FQNEAQ (reference sequence). This CDR3 spans 14 amino acids. J gave up 4 bases and V 1 base, and 3 bases lay outside the gene matches. This CDR3 reads CASSLGDSPYGYTF. In nucleotides, the CDR3 is TGTGCCAGCAGCTTAGGGGACAGCCCCTATGGCTACACCTTC.

The chain joins TRBV5-6 to TRBJ2-5, with 9 bases that match TRBD2. This CDR3 is built from 16 residues. The V segment lost 4 bases and the J segment 1 base; nucleotides outside the gene matches: 8. Germline V gene data show CDR1 as SGHDT and CDR2 as YYEEEE. CDR3: CASSIGGLAFQETQYF. CDR3 coding DNA: TGTGCCAGCAGCATCGGTGGACTAGCGTTCCAAGAGACCCAGTACTTC.

This chain uses TRBV7-2 with TRBJ1-4; D gene ambiguous. Germline V lookup: CDR1 SGHTA, CDR2 FQGNSA. With 5 bases removed from V and 7 bases from J, the gap between germline ends came to 11 bases. The CDR3 extends over 13 amino acids. DNA of the CDR3: TGTGCCAGCAGCCGAAGAATCGGTGAAAAACTGTTTTTT. Encoded protein: CASSRRIGEKLFF.

The rearrangement joins TRBV6-6 to TRBJ2-2; D is possibly TRBD1 (6 bases). Germline V gene lookup returns CDR1 MNHNY and CDR2 SVGAGI (reference sequence). V shed 7 bases and J shed 1 base, with 13 bases lying between them. This CDR3 is 15 amino acids long. The CDR3 DNA is TGTGCCAGCAAAATAGAGACAGGGAACACCGGGGAGCTGTTTTTT. Its protein product is CASKIETGNTGELFF.

The chain links TRBV5-4 to TRBJ2-2; 9 bases agree with TRBD1. The CDR3 covers 16 residues. CDR1 SGHNT and CDR2 YYREEE come from the germline V gene (reference sequence). Trimming took 5 bases from V and 3 from J; bases not matched to a gene: 8. Written as DNA, the CDR3 is TGTGCCAGCAGTCAAACAGGGGGCGCGGACACCGGGGAGCTGTTTTTT. Residues: CASSQTGGADTGELFF.

The chain is built from TRBV5-8 and TRBJ1-5; D is possibly TRBD1 (6 bases). V shed 5 bases and J shed 0 bases, with 24 bases lying between them. The CDR3 contains 19 residues. Germline V CDR1 and CDR2: SGHTS, YDEGEE. CDR3: CASSPGQNLTSVSNQPQHF. As DNA, the CDR3 is TGTGCCAGCAGTCCCGGACAGAACCTTACCTCCGTTAGCAATCAGCCCCAGCATTTT.

In its sample, this clone was seen once. The CDR3 spells CASSQELEGRQRDEQYF. The CDR3 nucleotides read TGTGCCAGCAGCCAAGAACTGGAGGGACGGCAGCGGGACGAGCAGTACTTC. This chain links TRBV14 with TRBJ2-7; possibly TRBD2 for D (6 bases). Between the trimmed V and J ends, which lost 0 bases and 5 bases, there was a span of 20 bases. This CDR3 region has 17 residues. Looked up from germline, CDR1 is SGHDN and CDR2 is FVKESK. The full variable domain, in which reference TRBV14 and TRBJ2-7 provide the parts outside the CDR3, is EAGVTQFPSHSVIEKGQTVTLRCDPISGHDNLYWYRRVMGKEIKFLLHFVKESKQDESGMPNNRFLAERTGGTYSTLKVQPAELEDSGVYFCASSQELEGRQRDEQYFGPGTRLTVT.

This chain connects TRBV7-9 to TRBJ1-4, with D possibly TRBD1 on 6 matching bases. V shed 5 bases and J shed 4 bases, with 11 bases lying between them. Germline loops: CDR1 SEHNR, CDR2 FQNEAQ (reference sequence). The CDR3 runs to 14 residues. This chain's CDR3 is CASSAWDNNEKLFF. Written as DNA, the CDR3 is TGTGCCAGCAGCGCTTGGGACAATAATGAAAAACTGTTTTTT.

The chain carries TRBV4-1 and TRBJ2-1; 7 bases map to TRBD2. The CDR3 contains 16 residues. Trimming at V came to 2 bases and at J to 4 bases, leaving 8 bases not matched to a gene. In germline, CDR1 is MGHRA, CDR2 YSYEKL. The chain's CDR3 is CASSQQTGGWYNEQFF. The CDR3 coding sequence is TGCGCCAGCAGCCAACAAACGGGAGGTTGGTACAATGAGCAGTTCTTC.

The sample holds a few counts of this clone. The chain employs TRBV4-2 and TRBJ2-5; the D gene is possibly TRBD1 (6 bases). The V gene lost 1 base and the J gene lost 1 base, with 10 bases spanning the gap. Germline V gene sequence: CDR1 LGHNA, CDR2 YNFKEQ. This CDR3 is built from 15 residues. CDR3 in amino acids: CASSQGTEAQETQYF. CDR3 in DNA: TGTGCCAGCAGCCAAGGGACAGAAGCCCAAGAGACCCAGTACTTC.